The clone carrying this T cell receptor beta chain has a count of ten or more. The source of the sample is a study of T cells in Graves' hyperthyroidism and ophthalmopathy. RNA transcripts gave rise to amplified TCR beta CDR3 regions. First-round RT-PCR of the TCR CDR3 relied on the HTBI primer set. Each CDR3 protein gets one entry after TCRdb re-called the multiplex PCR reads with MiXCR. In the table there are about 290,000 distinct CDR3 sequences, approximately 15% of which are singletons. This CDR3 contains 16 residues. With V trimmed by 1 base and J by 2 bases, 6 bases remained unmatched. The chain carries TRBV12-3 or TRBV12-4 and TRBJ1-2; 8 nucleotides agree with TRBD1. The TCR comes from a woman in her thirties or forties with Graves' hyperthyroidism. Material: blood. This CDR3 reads CASSLGQGQINYGYTF. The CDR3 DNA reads TGTGCCAGCAGTTTAGGACAGGGGCAAATAAACTATGGCTACACCTTC.